These 11 T cell receptor beta chains were sequenced from one sample in a study of blood T cell repertoires in COVID-19. Profiled with immunoSEQ multiplex PCR; TCRdb holds only in-frame clones, not every one. The sample holds 35,000 to 45,000 clones, around 94% seen once. Sequencing was performed on peripheral blood. The receptor source for this set is a man between 50 and 59 years old with active COVID-19.

V usage is TRBV27 and J usage is TRBJ1-1, with TRBD1 matching 7 bases. CDR3 length: 15 amino acids. Germline CDR1 MNHEY, CDR2 SMNVEV (reference sequence). V gave up 5 bases and J gave up 4 bases; unmatched junction bases: 10. The DNA of the CDR3 is TGTGCCAGCAGTCCCCGAGTAGGGGGCGGCACTGAAGCTTTCTTT. Its translation: CASSPRVGGGTEAFF.

This chain links TRBV7-3 with TRBJ1-1; 8 nucleotides align to TRBD1. Per the germline V gene, CDR1 is SGHTA and CDR2 is FQGTGA. Germline trimming cut 3 bases from V and 1 base from J; bases unmatched to any gene: 7. The CDR3 runs to 16 residues. The CDR3 coding sequence is TGTGCCAGCAGCTTCACCGGACAGGGCGGGAACACTGAAGCTTTCTTT. Encoded protein: CASSFTGQGGNTEAFF. Full variable domain (missing parts from reference TRBV7-3 and TRBJ1-1): GAGVSQTPSNKVTEKGKYVELRCDPISGHTALYWYRQSLGQGPEFLIYFQGTGAADDSGLPNDRFFAVRPEGSVSTLKIQRTERGDSAVYLCASSFTGQGGNTEAFFGQGTRLTVV.

The J gene is TRBJ2-3, the V gene TRBV11-2; D remains unclear. CDR3 length equals 12 residues. Between the trimmed V and J ends, which lost 2 bases and 7 bases, there was a span of 7 bases. Germline-derived CDR1 and CDR2 are SGHAT and FQNNGV. For the CDR3, the DNA is TGTGCCAGCAGCTTATACGGTAATACGCAGTATTTT. Encoded protein: CASSLYGNTQYF. Filled out from reference TRBV11-2 and TRBJ2-3, the complete variable domain reads EAGVAQSPRYKIIEKRQSVAFWCNPISGHATLYWYQQILGQGPKLLIQFQNNGVVDDSQLPKDRFSAERLKGVDSTLKIQPAKLEDSAVYLCASSLYGNTQYFGPGTRLTVL.

This chain joins TRBV6-5 and TRBJ1-3, with a weak D call TRBD1 (6 bases). Germline CDR1 and CDR2: MNHEY and SVGAGI. V dropped 7 bases and J dropped 4 bases, with 14 bases sitting between them. The CDR3 spans 14 residues. The CDR3 region is CASTPGHGGNTIYF. In DNA form, the CDR3 reads TGTGCCAGCACCCCGGGACACGGCGGAAACACCATATATTTT.

The chain couples TRBV5-5 to TRBJ2-5, with 7 nucleotides matching TRBD1. After removal of 3 bases from V and 4 bases from J, the junction contained 9 bases not matched to a gene. CDR1 is SGHKS, CDR2 YYEKEE, per germline (reference sequence). The CDR3 runs 15 residues. CDR3 sequence (DNA): TGTGCCAGCAGCTCCAAGGGGGCCCCGCCAGAGACCCAGTACTTC. Protein product: CASSSKGAPPETQYF. The full variable domain, completed using reference TRBV5-5 and TRBJ2-5, is DAGVTQSPTHLIKTRGQQVTLRCSPISGHKSVSWYQQVLGQGPQFIFQYYEKEERGRGNFPDRFSARQFPNYSSELNVNALLLGDSALYLCASSSKGAPPETQYFGPGTRLLVL.

V gene TRBV18 combines with J gene TRBJ2-1; 15 bases map to TRBD2. This CDR3 is 17 amino acids long. In germline, CDR1 is KGHSH, CDR2 LQKENI. The junction had 7 bases not matched to a gene; V was cut back by 3 bases and J by 7 bases. CDR3 residues: CASSPPGLAGGQNEQFF. The CDR3 region has the DNA TGTGCCAGCTCACCTCCAGGACTAGCGGGAGGGCAAAATGAGCAGTTCTTC.

The V gene is TRBV21-1, the J gene TRBJ2-7; the tabulated D call, TRBD2, remains unverified against the DNA. TRBV21-1 is labeled a pseudogene. CDR3 length: 18 residues. The CDR3 protein is CASSSHVRTSGSRDEQYF. CDR3 in DNA: TGTGCCAGCAGCTCGCATGTTCGGACTAGCGGGAGTCGGGACGAGCAGTACTTC.

The chain joins TRBV2 to TRBJ1-4; D not resolved. This CDR3 spans 14 amino acids. V was cut by 6 bases and J by 0 bases, with 8 bases left in between. Per the germline V gene, CDR1 is SNHLY and CDR2 is FYNNEI. The CDR3 sequence is CASSRQATNEKLFF. CDR3 in DNA: TGTGCCAGCAGCCGCCAGGCAACTAATGAAAAACTGTTTTTT.

The V gene is TRBV28, the J gene TRBJ2-1; D gene ambiguous. The CDR3 contains 14 residues. In germline, CDR1 is MDHEN, CDR2 SYDVKM. Trimming took 2 bases from V and 5 from J, leaving 10 bases between them. Here the CDR3 reads CASSLPQHNNEQFF. The CDR3 nucleotides are TGTGCCAGCAGTTTACCACAACACAACAATGAGCAGTTCTTC.

This chain links TRBV5-6 with TRBJ2-4; 7 nucleotides match TRBD2. The CDR3 length is 16 residues. Trimming took 4 bases from V and 0 from J; bases not matched to a gene: 7. Looked up from germline, CDR1 is SGHDT and CDR2 is YYEEEE. CDR3 sequence: CASSPSAGLAKNIQYF. For the CDR3, the DNA is TGTGCCAGCAGCCCTTCAGCGGGGCTAGCCAAAAACATTCAGTACTTC. The full variable domain, in which reference TRBV5-6 and TRBJ2-4 provide the parts outside the CDR3, is DAGVTQSPTHLIKTRGQQVTLRCSPKSGHDTVSWYQQALGQGPQFIFQYYEEEERQRGNFPDRFSGHQFPNYSSELNVNALLLGDSALYLCASSPSAGLAKNIQYFGAGTRLSVL.

Written as DNA, the CDR3 is TGTGCCATCAGTGAGGGACAGGGAATCTATGGCTACACCTTC. Translated, it gives CAISEGQGIYGYTF. The rearrangement links TRBV10-3 to TRBJ1-2; TRBD1 matches 8 bases. J was trimmed by 4 bases and V by 2 bases; bases with no gene match: 3. The V gene's germline CDR1 is ENHRY and CDR2 SYGVKD. The CDR3 sequence is 14 residues long.